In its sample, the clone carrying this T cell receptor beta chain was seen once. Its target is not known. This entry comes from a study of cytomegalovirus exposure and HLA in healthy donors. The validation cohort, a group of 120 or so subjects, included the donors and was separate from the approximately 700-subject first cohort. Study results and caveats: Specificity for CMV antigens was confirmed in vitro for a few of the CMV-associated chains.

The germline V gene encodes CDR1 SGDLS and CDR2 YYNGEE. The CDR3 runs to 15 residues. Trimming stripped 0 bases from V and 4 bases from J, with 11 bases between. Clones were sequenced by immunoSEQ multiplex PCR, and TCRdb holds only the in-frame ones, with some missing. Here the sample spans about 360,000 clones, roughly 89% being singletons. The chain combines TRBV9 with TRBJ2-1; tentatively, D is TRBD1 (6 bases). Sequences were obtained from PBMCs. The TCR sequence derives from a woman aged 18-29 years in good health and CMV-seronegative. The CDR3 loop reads CASSVAQGRYNEQFF. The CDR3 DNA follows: TGTGCCAGCAGCGTAGCACAGGGTAGATACAATGAGCAGTTCTTC.